Listed here are 9 T cell receptor beta chains from one sample, sequenced in a study of cytomegalovirus exposure and HLA in healthy donors. The PCR made use of 60 Vbeta and 13 Jbeta primers. Using immunoSEQ multiplex PCR, the repertoire was profiled, and TCRdb retains in-frame clones only, with some absent. This sample has roughly 170,000 clones, with about four fifths found just once. The sample was PBMCs. The receptors shown here come from a woman younger than 35 in good health and CMV-seronegative.

V usage is TRBV6-5 and J usage is TRBJ1-1; no reliable D call. CDR3 length equals 15 residues. CDR1 and CDR2 (germline): MNHEY, SVGAGI. V was cut by 0 bases and J by 0 bases, with 8 bases left in between. The CDR3 coding sequence is TGTGCCAGCAGTTACTCGGGCAGTATGAACACTGAAGCTTTCTTT. It translates to CASSYSGSMNTEAFF.

J is TRBJ1-4 and V is TRBV7-2, with a tentative D call TRBD1 (5 bases). This CDR3 has 16 amino acids. Germline values: CDR1 SGHTA, CDR2 FQGNSA. V lost 1 base and J lost 4, with 13 bases in between. This chain's CDR3 is CASSLGGRSVNEKLFF. As DNA, the CDR3 is TGTGCCAGCAGCTTAGGGGGGAGGTCTGTTAATGAAAAACTGTTTTTT.

V usage is TRBV27 and J usage is TRBJ2-3; 14 nucleotides line up with TRBD2. Germline V gene data show CDR1 as MNHEY and CDR2 as SMNVEV (reference sequence). The CDR3 has 19 amino acids. V gave up 8 bases and J gave up 4 bases; unmatched junction bases: 17. CDR3 bases: TGTGCCAGCCGCCATGTGGGACTAGCGGGAGAGGAGTGGGCAGATACGCAGTATTTT. This sequence encodes CASRHVGLAGEEWADTQYF.

The rearrangement uses TRBV28 and TRBJ1-5, with a weak D call TRBD1 (5 bases). Deletions cut 4 bases from V and 4 bases from J, with 14 bases between. CDR1 and CDR2 (germline): MDHEN, SYDVKM. The CDR3 runs 15 residues. Here the CDR3 reads CASSSSSRGNQPQHF. The CDR3 DNA sequence: TGTGCCAGCAGTTCATCCTCAAGGGGTAATCAGCCCCAGCATTTT.

This rearrangement joins TRBV28 to TRBJ2-5; 9 nucleotides match TRBD2. The J call may be wrong; the DNA end is better matched by TRBJ2-7. The CDR3 has 14 residues. Germline assignment: CDR1 MDHEN and CDR2 SYDVKM. CDR3 in DNA: TGTGCCAGCAGTTTCGTAGCGGGAGACAACGAGCAGTACTTC. Protein: CASSFVAGDNEQYF.

V and J are TRBV6-1 and TRBJ2-3; D possibly corresponds to TRBD1 (5 bases). V lost 1 base, J lost 4 bases, and 9 bases lay in between. This CDR3 spans 14 amino acids. Germline CDR1 reads MNHNS; CDR2 reads SASEGT. CDR3 amino acids: CASSEDGAPDTQYF. The CDR3 region has the DNA TGTGCCAGCAGTGAAGATGGGGCGCCAGATACGCAGTATTTT.

This sequence joins TRBV19 and TRBJ2-1; 13 nucleotides align to TRBD2. The CDR3 is 15 amino acids. After removal of 8 bases from V and 8 bases from J, the junction contained 9 bases not matched to a gene. Germline CDR1 is LNHDA and CDR2 is SQIVND (reference sequence). CDR3 region: CASGAWTSGRDEQFF. CDR3 DNA: TGTGCCAGTGGCGCCTGGACTAGCGGGAGAGATGAGCAGTTCTTC.

The genes are TRBV4-2 and TRBJ2-1; TRBD2 agrees at 9 bases. The length of the CDR3 is 17 residues. The V gene end was trimmed by 1 base and the J gene end by 16 bases; junction bases not matched to a gene: 20. Germline CDR1 reads LGHNA; CDR2 reads YNFKEQ. CDR3 amino acids: CASSQATPGREGLIQFF. The CDR3, as DNA: TGTGCCAGCAGCCAAGCCACCCCGGGGCGGGAGGGCCTTATTCAATTCTTC.

The gene calls are TRBV5-1 and TRBJ2-3; 10 nucleotides align to TRBD2. Germline CDR1 and CDR2: SGHRS and YFSETQ. The V segment lost 0 bases and the J segment 5 bases; nucleotides outside the gene matches: 3. The CDR3 sequence is 15 residues long. The CDR3 DNA is TGCGCCAGCAGCTTGGTAGTAGCGGGAGGAGATACGCAGTATTTT. Translation gives CASSLVVAGGDTQYF.